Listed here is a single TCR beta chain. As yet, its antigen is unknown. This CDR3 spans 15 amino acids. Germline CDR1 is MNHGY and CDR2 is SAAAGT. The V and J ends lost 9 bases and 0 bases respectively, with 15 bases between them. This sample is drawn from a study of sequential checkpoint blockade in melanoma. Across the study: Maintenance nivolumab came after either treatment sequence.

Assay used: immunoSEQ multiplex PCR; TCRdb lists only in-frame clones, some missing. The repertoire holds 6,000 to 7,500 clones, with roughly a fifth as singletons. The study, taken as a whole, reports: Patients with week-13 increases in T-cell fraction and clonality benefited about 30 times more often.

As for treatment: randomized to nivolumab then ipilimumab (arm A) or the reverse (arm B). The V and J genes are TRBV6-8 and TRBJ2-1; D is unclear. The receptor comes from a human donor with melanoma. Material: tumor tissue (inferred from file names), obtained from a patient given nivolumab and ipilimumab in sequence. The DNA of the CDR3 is TGTGCCAGTTTAGATCCACCTAGCTCCTACAATGAGCAGTTCTTC. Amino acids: CASLDPPSSYNEQFF.